These T cell receptor beta chains were read from a single sample in a study of graft-versus-host responses after intestinal transplantation. The data were produced by immunoSEQ multiplex PCR, yet TCRdb's version contains in-frame clones alone and is incomplete. Here the sample spans around 30,000 clones, approximately 93% being singletons. Sequenced here: PBMCs, sampled around 63 days after intestinal transplant. Receptors were obtained from a human patient who received an intestinal transplant, so some T cells may come from the graft donor. Each CDR3 is given with its conserved first and last residue. The order of the fields is V gene, J gene, D gene, clone size, CDR3 DNA, CDR3 protein. D genes are given only for firm matches. A row's size may be missing; if present it is once, few, many or a size class.

>TRBV4-2|TRBJ2-7|TRBD2|.
TGTGCCAGCAGCCAAGATGGGACTAGCGGGAGGGAGAACGAGCAGTACTTC
CASSQDGTSGRENEQYF
>TRBV12-5|TRBJ1-1|.|few
TGTGCTAGTGGTTTGGGGCTGGGACCGACGGGGGGGGAAGCTTTCTTT
CASGLGLGPTGGEAFF
>TRBV9|TRBJ2-3|.|once
TGTGCCAGCAGCGTAGATGGCCTTAGCACAGATACGCAGTATTTT
CASSVDGLSTDTQYF
>TRBV9|TRBJ2-7|.|.
TGTGCCAGCAGCGTAGCGGCAGACTCCTACGAGCAGTACTTC
CASSVAADSYEQYF
>TRBV27|TRBJ2-3|TRBD2|.
TGTGCCAGCAGTATAGCGGGGAACGCAGATACGCAGTATTTT
CASSIAGNADTQYF
>TRBV4-2|TRBJ2-7|.|.
TGTGCCAGCAGCAATCTACTGATCGCGGCGGACGAGCAGTACTTC
CASSNLLIAADEQYF
>TRBV7-9|TRBJ1-2|.|.
TGTGCCAGCGTCCCTTGGGCGGGGGCTACTAACTATGGCTACACCTTC
CASVPWAGATNYGYTF
>TRBV7-8|TRBJ2-1|TRBD2|.
TGTGCCAGCAGCACCTCCCCTGGAGCGGGGTACAATGAGCAGTTCTTC
CASSTSPGAGYNEQFF
>TRBV15|TRBJ2-7|.|.
TGTGCCACCAGCAGAGATTTACAGCCCTCCTACGAGCAGTACTTC
CATSRDLQPSYEQYF
>TRBV28|TRBJ1-5|.|.
TGTGCCAGCAGTTTCCCCGCCTCACAGTCACAAAATCAGCCCCAGCATTTT
CASSFPASQSQNQPQHF
>TRBV6-5|TRBJ1-6|TRBD1|medium-sized
TGTGCCAGCAGGTCCAGGGGGATCTATAATTCACCCCTCCACTTT
CASRSRGIYNSPLHF
>TRBV30|TRBJ1-4|.|.
TGTGCCTGGAGTGTGTTAAGTCAGGGCGGTGAAAAACTGTTTTTT
CAWSVLSQGGEKLFF
>TRBV30|TRBJ1-1|TRBD1|once
TGTGCCTGGAGTGCCTACAGGGGGAATTGGACTGAAGCTTTCTTT
CAWSAYRGNWTEAFF
>TRBV7-6|TRBJ2-3|TRBD1|.
TGTGCCAGCAGCCAGGGGGCTCTTGCTACGCAGTATTTT
CASSQGALATQYF
>TRBV19|TRBJ2-7|.|once
TGTGCCAGTAGTATCGGGGAAGGTTACGAGCAGTACTTC
CASSIGEGYEQYF
>TRBV10-1|TRBJ1-1|.|.
TGCGCCAGCAGTGAGTCCCCAGGGAACACTGAAGCTTTCTTT
CASSESPGNTEAFF
>TRBV2|TRBJ2-7|.|.
TGTGCCAGCCGGGACTTGGGGTACTACGAGCAGTACTTC
CASRDLGYYEQYF
>TRBV11-3|TRBJ2-1|.|.
TGTGCCAGCAGCTTAGTACGTTCGGAGCAGTTCTTC
CASSLVRSEQFF
>TRBV6-1|TRBJ2-2|.|once
TGTGCCAGCAGTGAAGCGTTCGGGCAGGGGTTTTTGACCGGGGAGCTGTTTTTT
CASSEAFGQGFLTGELFF
>TRBV4-1|TRBJ2-7|.|.
TGCGCCAGCAGCCATATTAGTGACTACACCTACGAGCAGTACTTC
CASSHISDYTYEQYF
>TRBV12-5|TRBJ1-2|.|.
TGTGCTAGTGGTTTGGAAGGAGGGGGGTATGGCTACACCTTC
CASGLEGGGYGYTF
>TRBV9|TRBJ2-7|.|.
TGTGCCAGCAGCGTGGGCAGGGTCCCCTACGAGCAGTACTTC
CASSVGRVPYEQYF
>TRBV7-9|TRBJ1-1|.|.
TGTGCCAGCAGTAACCAGGCTGAAGCTTTCTTT
CASSNQAEAFF
>TRBV5-5|TRBJ1-5|.|.
TGTGCCAGCAGCCTCTACGATAGCAATCAGCCCCAGCATTTT
CASSLYDSNQPQHF
>TRBV7-9|TRBJ2-2|.|.
TGTGCCAGCAGCCCATCGGTCGTTTTTGCAGGGCCGAACACCGGGGAGCTGTTTTTT
CASSPSVVFAGPNTGELFF
>TRBV10-1|TRBJ2-1|TRBD1|.
TGCGCCAGCAGCCGAGGGGGACAGGGTGGTGAGCAGTTCTTC
CASSRGGQGGEQFF
>TRBV6-1|TRBJ1-3|.|.
TGTGCCAGCAGTGAACCGGTCTCTGGAAACACCATATATTTT
CASSEPVSGNTIYF
>TRBV5-1|TRBJ2-3|.|.
TGCGCCAGCAGCTTGTGGGGCTGTACGGGACGTAGATGCACAGATACGCAGTATTTT
CASSLWGCTGRRCTDTQYF
>TRBV5-1|TRBJ2-7|TRBD2|.
TGCGCCAGCACCCAATCTAGCGGGACCTCCTACGAGCAGTACTTC
CASTQSSGTSYEQYF
>TRBV28|TRBJ2-7|TRBD2|.
TGTGCCAGCAGTCCCCTAAGAGCGGGGGCATACGAGCAGTACTTC
CASSPLRAGAYEQYF
>TRBV7-6|TRBJ1-5|TRBD1|.
TGTGCCAGCAGCTTAGCGACCCCGACAGGGAGAGAGTCTGAGAATCAGCCCCAGCATTTT
CASSLATPTGRESENQPQHF
>TRBV6-1|TRBJ2-1|.|.
TGTGCCAGCAGTGAAATAAAAGACCTTCCCCGAGGGGATGAGCAGTTCTTC
CASSEIKDLPRGDEQFF
>TRBV6-6|TRBJ2-7|TRBD1|.
TGTGCCAGCAGTCTATCAGGGACAGCGATCTCCTACGAGCAGTACTTC
CASSLSGTAISYEQYF
>TRBV27|TRBJ2-2|TRBD2|.
TGTGCCAGCAGTGGACTAGCGGGAGAGGCCGGGGAGCTGTTTTTT
CASSGLAGEAGELFF
>TRBV28|TRBJ2-7|.|.
TGTGCCAGCAGTTACGACGAGCAGTACTTC
CASSYDEQYF
>TRBV28|TRBJ2-3|.|.
TGTGCCAGCAGTCAGGGCCCCGGTGGGCTGAGAGCCACAGATACGCAGTATTTT
CASSQGPGGLRATDTQYF
>TRBV18|TRBJ1-1|.|.
TGTGCCAGCTCACTTGACCCGAACACTGAAGCTTTCTTT
CASSLDPNTEAFF
>TRBV19|TRBJ1-1|.|.
TGTGCCAGTAGTGTAGACACAATGAACACTGAAGCTTTCTTT
CASSVDTMNTEAFF
>TRBV6-1|TRBJ1-4|TRBD1|.
TGTGCCAGCAGTGAAAATGCCGGGACAGGGTACTTGGAGAATGAAAAACTGTTTTTT
CASSENAGTGYLENEKLFF
>TRBV19|TRBJ1-1|.|.
TGTGCCAGTAGACCTCAGGGGCTGGCTGAAGCTTTCTTT
CASRPQGLAEAFF
>TRBV2|TRBJ2-3|.|.
TGTGCCAGCAGCAGTGTTACAGGGACAGATACGCAGTATTTT
CASSSVTGTDTQYF
>TRBV5-1|TRBJ1-1|.|.
TGCGCCAGCAGCTTGAACAGGGAGGAGACTGAAGCTTTCTTT
CASSLNREETEAFF
>TRBV14|TRBJ1-2|.|.
TGTGCCAGCAGCCAAGTATCAGGGAGTAACTATGGCTACACCTTC
CASSQVSGSNYGYTF
>TRBV6-1|TRBJ2-3|.|.
TGTGCCAGCAGTGAATTTCGGTCGGGGCAGGCCACAGATACGCAGTATTTT
CASSEFRSGQATDTQYF
>TRBV27|TRBJ2-7|.|once
TGTGCCAGCAGTTTATCTGAGGCTCTTTTATACGAGCAGTACTTC
CASSLSEALLYEQYF
>TRBV6-6|TRBJ2-7|.|few
TGTGCCAGCAGTTATCAGGGTCCTGACGAGCAGTACTTC
CASSYQGPDEQYF
>TRBV6-1|TRBJ2-1|.|.
TGTGCCAGCAGTTTTAACGCTAATGAGCAGTTCTTC
CASSFNANEQFF
>TRBV15|TRBJ1-4|.|.
TGTGCCACCAGCAGAGAAACCCTGGTAGGGGAAAAACTGTTTTTT
CATSRETLVGEKLFF
>TRBV27|TRBJ2-1|TRBD2|.
TGTGCCAGCAGTTCGAACCTAGCGGGGGGGCCCAATGAGCAGTTCTTC
CASSSNLAGGPNEQFF
>TRBV7-9|TRBJ2-7|TRBD1|.
TGTGCCAGCAGCGGACGGGACAGATCCTACGAGCAGTACTTC
CASSGRDRSYEQYF